This TCR beta chain was found in a study of cytomegalovirus exposure and HLA in healthy donors. Healthy bone marrow donors made up the donor group. Comments on this clone: Its antigen is not identified.

Both 60 Vbeta primers and 13 Jbeta primers went into the PCR. The repertoire was sequenced with immunoSEQ multiplex PCR; TCRdb's copy has only in-frame clones and lacks some. The table records more than 110,000 clones, roughly 80% of them present only once. Findings and caveats of the study: Follow-up analysis later connected one missense variant in DCLRE1C with trimming of TCR beta V- and J-genes.

Trimming removed 5 bases at V and 2 bases at J, with 9 bases between. This CDR3 spans 13 amino acids. CDR1 SEHNR and CDR2 FQNEAQ come from the germline V gene (reference sequence). The rearrangement uses TRBV7-9 and TRBJ2-5; D remains ambiguous. The specimen sequenced was PBMCs. The receptor was derived from a male donor in good health and CMV-seronegative. CDR3 sequence reads: CASSPRLQETQYF. The CDR3 DNA reads TGTGCCAGCAGCCCACGGTTACAAGAGACCCAGTACTTC.